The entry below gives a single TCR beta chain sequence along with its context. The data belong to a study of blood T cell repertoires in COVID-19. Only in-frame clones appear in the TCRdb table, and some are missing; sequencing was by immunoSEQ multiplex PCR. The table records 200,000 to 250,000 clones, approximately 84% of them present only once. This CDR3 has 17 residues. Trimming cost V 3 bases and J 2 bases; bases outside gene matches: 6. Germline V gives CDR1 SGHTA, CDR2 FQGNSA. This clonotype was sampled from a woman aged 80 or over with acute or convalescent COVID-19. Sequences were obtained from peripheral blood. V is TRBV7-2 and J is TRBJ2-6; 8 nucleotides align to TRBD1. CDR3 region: CASSFEPGGTGANVLTF. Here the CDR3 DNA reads TGTGCCAGCAGCTTTGAGCCAGGGGGCACTGGGGCCAACGTCCTGACTTTC.